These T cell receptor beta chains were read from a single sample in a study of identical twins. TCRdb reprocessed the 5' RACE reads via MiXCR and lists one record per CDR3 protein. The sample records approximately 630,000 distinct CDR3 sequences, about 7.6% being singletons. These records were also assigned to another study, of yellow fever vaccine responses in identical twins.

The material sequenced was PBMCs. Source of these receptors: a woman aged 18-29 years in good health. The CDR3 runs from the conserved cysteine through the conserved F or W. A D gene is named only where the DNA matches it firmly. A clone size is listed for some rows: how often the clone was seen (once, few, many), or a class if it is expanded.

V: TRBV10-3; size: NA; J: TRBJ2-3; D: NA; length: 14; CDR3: CAISEGGAVDTQYF; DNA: TGTGCCATCAGTGAAGGGGGGGCCGTGGATACGCAGTATTTT
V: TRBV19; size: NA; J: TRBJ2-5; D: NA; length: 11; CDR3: CASGQLETQYF; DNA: TGTGCCAGTGGACAGCTAGAGACCCAGTACTTC
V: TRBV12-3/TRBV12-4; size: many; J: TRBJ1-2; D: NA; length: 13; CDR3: CASSLRNNYGYTF; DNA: TGTGCCAGCAGTTTGCGGAATAACTATGGCTACACCTTC
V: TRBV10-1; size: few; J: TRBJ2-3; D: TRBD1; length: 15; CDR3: CASSEDRAGTDTQYF; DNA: TGCGCCAGCAGCGAAGACAGGGCTGGCACAGATACGCAGTATTTT
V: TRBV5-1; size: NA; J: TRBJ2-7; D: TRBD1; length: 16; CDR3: CASSLSPDRLAYEQYF; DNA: TGCGCCAGCAGCCTCAGCCCGGACAGGCTAGCCTACGAGCAGTACTTC
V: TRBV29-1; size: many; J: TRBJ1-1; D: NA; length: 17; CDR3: CSVEGMQGNMMNTEAFF; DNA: TGCAGCGTTGAGGGAATGCAGGGGAATATGATGAACACTGAAGCTTTCTTT
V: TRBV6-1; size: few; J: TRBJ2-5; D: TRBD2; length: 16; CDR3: CASSKGTSGTLETQYF; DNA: TGTGCCAGCAGTAAGGGGACTAGCGGGACGTTAGAGACCCAGTACTTC
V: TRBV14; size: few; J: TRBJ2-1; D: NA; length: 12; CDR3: CASSRLFNEQFF; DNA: TGTGCCAGCAGCCGGCTTTTCAATGAGCAGTTCTTC
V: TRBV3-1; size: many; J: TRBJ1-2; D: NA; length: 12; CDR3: CASSDTNYGYTF; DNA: TGTGCCAGCAGCGACACGAACTATGGCTACACCTTC
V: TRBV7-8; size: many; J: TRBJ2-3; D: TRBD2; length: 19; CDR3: CASRIGVSGLAGNTDTQYF; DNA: TGTGCCAGCAGAATCGGGGTCTCTGGACTAGCGGGGAACACAGATACGCAGTATTTT
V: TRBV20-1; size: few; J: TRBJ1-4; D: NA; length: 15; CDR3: CSARDGGATNEKLFF; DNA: TGCAGTGCTAGAGACGGAGGGGCTACTAATGAAAAACTGTTTTTT
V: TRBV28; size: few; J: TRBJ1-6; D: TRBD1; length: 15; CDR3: CASSLRDRDNSPLHF; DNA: TGTGCCAGCAGTTTAAGGGACAGGGATAATTCACCCCTCCACTTT
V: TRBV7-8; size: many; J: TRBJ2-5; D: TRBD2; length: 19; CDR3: CASSLELAGIPTGSGTQYF; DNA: TGTGCCAGCAGCTTAGAACTAGCGGGTATCCCCACCGGTTCAGGGACCCAGTACTTC
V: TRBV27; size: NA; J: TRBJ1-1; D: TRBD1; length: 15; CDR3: CASSFAGTGGTEAFF; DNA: TGTGCCAGCAGTTTTGCAGGCACAGGGGGCACTGAAGCTTTCTTT
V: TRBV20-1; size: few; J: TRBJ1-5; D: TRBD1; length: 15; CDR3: CSAREGTGRNQPQHF; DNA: TGCAGTGCTAGAGAAGGGACAGGGAGGAACCAGCCCCAGCATTTT
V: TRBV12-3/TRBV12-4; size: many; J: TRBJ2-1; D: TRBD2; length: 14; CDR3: CASIPSGVYNEQFF; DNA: TGTGCCAGCATCCCTAGCGGGGTGTACAATGAGCAGTTCTTC
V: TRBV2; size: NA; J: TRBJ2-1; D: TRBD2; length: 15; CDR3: CASKTSGGAYNEQFF; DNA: TGTGCCAGCAAGACTAGCGGGGGGGCCTACAATGAGCAGTTCTTC
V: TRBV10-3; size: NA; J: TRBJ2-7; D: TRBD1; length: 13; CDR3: CAITRDRVAEQYF; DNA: TGTGCCATCACCCGGGACAGGGTTGCCGAGCAGTACTTC
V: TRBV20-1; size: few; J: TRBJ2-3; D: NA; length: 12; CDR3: CSGRALTDTQYF; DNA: TGCAGTGGTCGGGCCCTCACAGATACGCAGTATTTT
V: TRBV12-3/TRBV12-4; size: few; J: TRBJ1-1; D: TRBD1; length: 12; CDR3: CASTDRGTEAFF; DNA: TGTGCCAGCACAGACAGGGGCACTGAAGCTTTCTTT
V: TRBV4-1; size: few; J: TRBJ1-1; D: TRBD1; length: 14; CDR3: CASSHRTGATEAFF; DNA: TGCGCCAGCAGCCACCGGACAGGGGCCACTGAAGCTTTCTTT
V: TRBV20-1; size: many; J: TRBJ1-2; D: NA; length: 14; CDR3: CSARDGASNYGYTF; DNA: TGCAGTGCTAGAGATGGGGCATCTAACTATGGCTACACCTTC
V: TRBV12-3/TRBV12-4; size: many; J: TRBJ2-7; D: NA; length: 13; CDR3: CASSPGQTYEQYF; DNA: TGTGCCAGCAGTCCTGGACAGACCTACGAGCAGTACTTC
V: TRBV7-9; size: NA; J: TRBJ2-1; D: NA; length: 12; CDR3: CASSYFQNEQFF; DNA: TGTGCCAGCAGCTACTTCCAGAATGAGCAGTTCTTC
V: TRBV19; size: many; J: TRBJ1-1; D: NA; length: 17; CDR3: CASSMGASVEWNTEAFF; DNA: TGTGCCAGTAGTATGGGGGCAAGCGTGGAGTGGAACACTGAAGCTTTCTTT
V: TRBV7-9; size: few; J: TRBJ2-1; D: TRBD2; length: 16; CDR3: CASSSLPGLADNEQFF; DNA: TGTGCCAGCAGCTCGCTGCCGGGACTAGCGGACAATGAGCAGTTCTTC
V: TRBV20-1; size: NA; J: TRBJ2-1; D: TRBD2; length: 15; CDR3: CSATRNSGVYNEQFF; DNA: TGCAGTGCTACCAGGAATAGCGGGGTATACAATGAGCAGTTCTTC
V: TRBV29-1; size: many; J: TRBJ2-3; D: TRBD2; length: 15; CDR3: CSVVAGPASTDTQYF; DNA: TGCAGCGTCGTAGCGGGGCCAGCTAGCACAGATACGCAGTATTTT
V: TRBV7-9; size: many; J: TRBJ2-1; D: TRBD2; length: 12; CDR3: CASSFGGSHEFF; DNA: TGTGCCAGCAGCTTTGGCGGGAGTCACGAGTTCTTC
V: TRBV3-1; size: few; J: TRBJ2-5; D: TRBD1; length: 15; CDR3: CASSQAGDREETQYF; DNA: TGTGCCAGCAGCCAAGCCGGGGACAGGGAAGAGACCCAGTACTTC